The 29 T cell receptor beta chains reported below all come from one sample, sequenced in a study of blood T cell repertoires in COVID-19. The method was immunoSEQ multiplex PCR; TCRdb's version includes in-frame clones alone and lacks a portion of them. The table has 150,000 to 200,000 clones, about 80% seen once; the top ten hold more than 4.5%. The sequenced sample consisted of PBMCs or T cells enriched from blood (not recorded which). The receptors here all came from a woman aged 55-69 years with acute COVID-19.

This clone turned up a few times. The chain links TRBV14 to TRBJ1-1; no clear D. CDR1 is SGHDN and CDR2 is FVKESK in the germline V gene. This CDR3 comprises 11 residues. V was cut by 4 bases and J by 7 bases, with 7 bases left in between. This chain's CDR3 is CASSRRSEAFF. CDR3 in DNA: TGTGCCAGCAGCCGCCGGAGTGAAGCTTTCTTT.

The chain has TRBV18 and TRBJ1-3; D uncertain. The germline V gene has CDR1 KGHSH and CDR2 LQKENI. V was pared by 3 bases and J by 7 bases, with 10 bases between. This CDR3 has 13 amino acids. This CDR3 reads CASSPDIRNTIYF. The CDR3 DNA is TGTGCCAGCTCACCCGACATACGCAACACCATATATTTT.

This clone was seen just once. CDR3 amino acids: CASSPPGGTNYGYTF. For the CDR3, the DNA is TGTGCCAGCTCACCCCCCGGGGGAACTAACTATGGCTACACCTTC. This chain uses TRBV18 with TRBJ1-2; tentatively, D is TRBD1 (5 bases). The CDR3 consists of 15 residues. Deletions cut 3 bases from V and 0 bases from J, with 11 bases between. Germline V gene sequence: CDR1 KGHSH, CDR2 LQKENI.

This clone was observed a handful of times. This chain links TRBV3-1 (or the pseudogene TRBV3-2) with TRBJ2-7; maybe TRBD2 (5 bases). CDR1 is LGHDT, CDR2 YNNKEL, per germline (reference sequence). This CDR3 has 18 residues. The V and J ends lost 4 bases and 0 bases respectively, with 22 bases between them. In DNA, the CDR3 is TGTGCCAGCAGCCTGGGTGGGAGTGTAGCCCGATTCTCCTACGAGCAGTACTTC. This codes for CASSLGGSVARFSYEQYF.

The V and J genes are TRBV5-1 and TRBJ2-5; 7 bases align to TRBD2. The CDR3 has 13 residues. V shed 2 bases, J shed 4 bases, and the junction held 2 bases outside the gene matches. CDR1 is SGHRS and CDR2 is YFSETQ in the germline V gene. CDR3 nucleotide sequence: TGCGCCAGCAGCTTTGGCGGGGGAGAGACCCAGTACTTC. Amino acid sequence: CASSFGGGETQYF.

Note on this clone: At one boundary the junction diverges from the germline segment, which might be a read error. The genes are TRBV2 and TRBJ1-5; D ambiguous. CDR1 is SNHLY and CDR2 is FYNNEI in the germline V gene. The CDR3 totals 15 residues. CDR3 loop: CATSPAGGINQPQHF. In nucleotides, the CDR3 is TGTGCCACCAGTCCCGCGGGTGGGATCAATCAGCCCCAGCATTTT.

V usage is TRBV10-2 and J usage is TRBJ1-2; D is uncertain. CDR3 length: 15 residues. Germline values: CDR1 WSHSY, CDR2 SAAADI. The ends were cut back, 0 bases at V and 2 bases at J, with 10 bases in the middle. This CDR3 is CASSESNWSNYGYTF. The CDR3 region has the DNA TGCGCCAGCAGTGAGTCGAACTGGTCGAACTATGGCTACACCTTC.

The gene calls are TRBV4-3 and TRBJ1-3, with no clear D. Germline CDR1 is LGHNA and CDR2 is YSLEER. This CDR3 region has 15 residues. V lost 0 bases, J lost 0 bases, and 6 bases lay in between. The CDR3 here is CASSQDWSSGNTIYF. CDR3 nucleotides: TGCGCCAGCAGCCAAGATTGGAGCTCTGGAAACACCATATATTTT.

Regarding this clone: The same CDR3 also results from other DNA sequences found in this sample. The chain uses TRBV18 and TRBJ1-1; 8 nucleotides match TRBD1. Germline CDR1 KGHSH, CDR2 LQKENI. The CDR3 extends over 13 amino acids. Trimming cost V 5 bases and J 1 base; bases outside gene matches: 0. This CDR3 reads CASSGQGNTEAFF. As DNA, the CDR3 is TGTGCCAGCTCAGGACAGGGGAACACTGAAGCTTTCTTT.

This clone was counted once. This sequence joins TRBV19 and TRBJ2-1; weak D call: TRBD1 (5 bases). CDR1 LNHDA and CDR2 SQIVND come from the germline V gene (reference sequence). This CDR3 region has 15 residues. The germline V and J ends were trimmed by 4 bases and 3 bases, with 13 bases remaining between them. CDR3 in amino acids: CASSNAADNYNEQFF. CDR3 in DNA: TGTGCCAGTAGTAACGCCGCGGACAACTACAATGAGCAGTTCTTC.

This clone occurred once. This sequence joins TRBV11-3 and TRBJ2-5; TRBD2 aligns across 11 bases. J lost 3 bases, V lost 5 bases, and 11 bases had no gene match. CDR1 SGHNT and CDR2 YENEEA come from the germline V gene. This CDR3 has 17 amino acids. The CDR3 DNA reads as TGTGCCAGCAGCCTACATTCTAGCGGGGGGACGGAAGAGACCCAGTACTTC. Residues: CASSLHSSGGTEETQYF.

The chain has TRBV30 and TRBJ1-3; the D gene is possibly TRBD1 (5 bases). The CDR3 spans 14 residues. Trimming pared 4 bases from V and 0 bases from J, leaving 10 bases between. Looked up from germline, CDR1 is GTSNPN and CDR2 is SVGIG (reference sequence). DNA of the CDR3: TGTGCCTGGAACCGACAGATCTCTGGAAACACCATATATTTT. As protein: CAWNRQISGNTIYF. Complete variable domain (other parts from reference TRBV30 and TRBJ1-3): SQTIHQWPATLVQPVGSPLSLECTVEGTSNPNLYWYRQAAGRGLQLLFYSVGIGQISSEVPQNLSASRPQDRQFILSSKKLLLSDSGFYLCAWNRQISGNTIYFGEGSWLTVV.

DNA of the CDR3: TGTGCCATCAGTGAGGCGGGGGCAGGCGGCTACACCTTC. Its translation: CAISEAGAGGYTF. V and J are TRBV10-3 and TRBJ1-2; tentatively, D is TRBD1 (6 bases). The CDR3 has 13 residues. The V and J ends lost 2 bases and 8 bases respectively, with 12 bases between them. From germline, CDR1 is ENHRY and CDR2 SYGVKD.

The CDR3 DNA follows: TGTGCTAGTGGTTTGGGCGTCGACGGGGGGGCTGGAGATACGCAGTATTTT. This codes for CASGLGVDGGAGDTQYF. The chain is built from TRBV12-5 and TRBJ2-3, with TRBD2 matching 8 bases. This CDR3 has 17 residues. V lost 1 base, J lost 5 bases, and 11 bases stayed unmatched. Germline V gives CDR1 LGHNT, CDR2 FRNRAP.

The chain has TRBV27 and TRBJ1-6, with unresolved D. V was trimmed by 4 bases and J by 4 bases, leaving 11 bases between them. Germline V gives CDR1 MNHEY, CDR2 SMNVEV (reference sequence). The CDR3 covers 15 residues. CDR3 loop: CASSSPTVYNSPLHF. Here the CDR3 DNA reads TGTGCCAGCAGTTCTCCTACAGTGTATAATTCACCCCTCCACTTT.

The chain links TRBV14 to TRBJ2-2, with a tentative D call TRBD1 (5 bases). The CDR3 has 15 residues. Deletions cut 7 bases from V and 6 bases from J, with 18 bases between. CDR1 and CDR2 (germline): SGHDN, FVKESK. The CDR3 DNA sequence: TGTGCCAGCACCCAGTTTATAGGGGTTGCCGGGGAGCTGTTTTTT. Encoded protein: CASTQFIGVAGELFF.

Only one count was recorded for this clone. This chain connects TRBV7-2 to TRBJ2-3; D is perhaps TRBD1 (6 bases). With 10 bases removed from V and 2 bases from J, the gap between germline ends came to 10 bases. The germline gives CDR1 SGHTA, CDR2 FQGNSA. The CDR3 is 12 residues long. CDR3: CATGVTTDTQYF. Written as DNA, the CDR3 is TGTGCCACAGGGGTCACCACAGATACGCAGTATTTT. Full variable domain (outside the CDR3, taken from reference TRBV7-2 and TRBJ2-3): GAGVSQSPSNKVTEKGKDVELRCDPISGHTALYWYRQSLGQGLEFLIYFQGNSAPDKSGLPSDRFSAERTGGSVSTLTIQRTQQEDSAVYLCATGVTTDTQYFGPGTRLTVL.

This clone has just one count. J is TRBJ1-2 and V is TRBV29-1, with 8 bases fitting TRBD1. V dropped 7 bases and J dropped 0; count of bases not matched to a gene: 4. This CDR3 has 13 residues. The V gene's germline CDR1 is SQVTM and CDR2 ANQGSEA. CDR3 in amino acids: CSAGQGSNYGYTF. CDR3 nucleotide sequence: TGCAGCGCCGGACAGGGTTCTAACTATGGCTACACCTTC.

Written as DNA, the CDR3 is TGTGCCTGGGAGAGCGGGAGTGGTACAGATACGCAGTATTTT. Protein: CAWESGSGTDTQYF. The V call is TRBV30, the J call TRBJ2-3; 8 bases are shared with TRBD2. The CDR3 totals 14 residues. In germline, CDR1 is GTSNPN, CDR2 SVGIG (reference sequence). The junction had 7 bases not matched to a gene; V was cut back by 5 bases and J by 3 bases.

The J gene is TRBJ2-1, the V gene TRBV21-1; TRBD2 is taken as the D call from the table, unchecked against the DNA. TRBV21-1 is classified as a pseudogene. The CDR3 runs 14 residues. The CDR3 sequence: CASSPEEGLNEQFF. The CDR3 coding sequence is TGTGCCAGCAGTCCCGAGGAGGGGTTGAATGAGCAGTTCTTC.

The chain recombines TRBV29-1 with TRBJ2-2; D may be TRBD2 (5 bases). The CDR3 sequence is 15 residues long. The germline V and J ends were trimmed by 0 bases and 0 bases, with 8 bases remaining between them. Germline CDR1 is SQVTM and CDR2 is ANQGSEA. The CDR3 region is CSVEDPAANTGELFF. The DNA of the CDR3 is TGCAGCGTTGAAGATCCAGCGGCGAACACCGGGGAGCTGTTTTTT.

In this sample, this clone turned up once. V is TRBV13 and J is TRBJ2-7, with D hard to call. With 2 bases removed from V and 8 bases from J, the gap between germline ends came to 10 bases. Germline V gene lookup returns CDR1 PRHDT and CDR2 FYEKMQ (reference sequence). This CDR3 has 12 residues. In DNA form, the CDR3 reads TGTGCCAGCAGCTTAAGGCAGACTCAGCAGTACGTC. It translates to CASSLRQTQQYV.

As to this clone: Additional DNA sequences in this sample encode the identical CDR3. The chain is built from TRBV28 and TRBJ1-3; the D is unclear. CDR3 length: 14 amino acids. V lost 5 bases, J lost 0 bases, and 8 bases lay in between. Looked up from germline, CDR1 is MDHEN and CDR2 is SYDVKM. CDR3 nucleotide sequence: TGTGCCAGCAGTGGAGGTCTCTCTGGAAACACCATATATTTT. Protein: CASSGGLSGNTIYF.

Written as DNA, the CDR3 is TGTGCCAGCAGCCAAGAACCGGCGCAGGGCACTGAAGCTTTCTTT. Translated: CASSQEPAQGTEAFF. The chain is built from TRBV3-1 (or the pseudogene TRBV3-2) and TRBJ1-1; a possible D gene is TRBD1 (5 bases). CDR3 length: 15 residues. Germline assignment: CDR1 LGHDT and CDR2 YNNKEL (reference sequence). The V and J ends lost 0 bases and 4 bases respectively, with 12 bases between them.

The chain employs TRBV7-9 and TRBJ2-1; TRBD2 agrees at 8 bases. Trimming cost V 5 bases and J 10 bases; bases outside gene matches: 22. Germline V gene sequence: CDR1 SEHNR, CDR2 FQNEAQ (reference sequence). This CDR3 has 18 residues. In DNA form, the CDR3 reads TGTGCCAGCAGCCAGGGCGCCCTACGGGGGGGCCTTGGGAACGAGCAGTTCTTC. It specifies CASSQGALRGGLGNEQFF.

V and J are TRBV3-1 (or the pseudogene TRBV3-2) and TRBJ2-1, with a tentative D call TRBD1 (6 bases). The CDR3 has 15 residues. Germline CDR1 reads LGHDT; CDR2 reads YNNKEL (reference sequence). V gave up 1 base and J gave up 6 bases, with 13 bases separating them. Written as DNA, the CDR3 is TGTGCCAGCAGCCAAGGTTACAGGGATGGCAATGAGCAGTTCTTC. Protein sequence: CASSQGYRDGNEQFF.

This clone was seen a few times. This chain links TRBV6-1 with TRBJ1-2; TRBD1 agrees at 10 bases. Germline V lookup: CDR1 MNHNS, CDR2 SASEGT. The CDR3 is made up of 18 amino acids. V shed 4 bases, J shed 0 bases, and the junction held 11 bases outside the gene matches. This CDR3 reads CASSVSALTGGTNYGYTF. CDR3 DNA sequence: TGTGCCAGCAGTGTTTCGGCTTTGACAGGGGGCACTAACTATGGCTACACCTTC.

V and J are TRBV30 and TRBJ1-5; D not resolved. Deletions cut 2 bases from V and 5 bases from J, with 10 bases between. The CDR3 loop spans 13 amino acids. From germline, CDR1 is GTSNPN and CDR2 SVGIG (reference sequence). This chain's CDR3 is CAWSRGVDQPQHF. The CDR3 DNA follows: TGTGCCTGGAGTCGCGGGGTGGATCAGCCCCAGCATTTT.

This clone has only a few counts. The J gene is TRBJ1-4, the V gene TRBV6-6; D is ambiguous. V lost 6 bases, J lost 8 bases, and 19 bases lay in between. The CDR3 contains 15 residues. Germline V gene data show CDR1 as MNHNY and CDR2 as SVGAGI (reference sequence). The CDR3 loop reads CASSAAGEAEEKLFF. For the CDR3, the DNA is TGTGCCAGCAGCGCCGCCGGTGAGGCCGAAGAAAAACTGTTTTTT.